These T cell receptor beta chains were read from a single sample in a study of shared clonotypes between healthy human individuals. TCRdb keeps only in-frame clones here, not all; method: immunoSEQ multiplex PCR. The data hold millions of clones, with 85% to 95% observed a single time. Specimen: naive CD4+ T cells from PBMCs. Receptor source: a man in his late teens or twenties in good health. Some clones in this sample may be carry-over from other donors' samples. The CDR3 runs from the conserved cysteine through the conserved F or W. The D gene is left open where the match is weak. Expanded clones get a size class; other rows say once, few or many, or leave the size out.

CDR3nt: TGCAGCGTTAATGGGACAAGGGGGAACTATGGCTACACCTTC
CDR3aa: CSVNGTRGNYGYTF
d_gene: NA
j_gene: TRBJ1-2
abundance: NA
v_gene: TRBV29-1

CDR3nt: TGTGCCAGCAGTGAACTTGGACAGGGGGGAAACACCATATATTTT
CDR3aa: CASSELGQGGNTIYF
d_gene: TRBD1
j_gene: TRBJ1-3
abundance: NA
v_gene: TRBV6-1

CDR3nt: TGTGCCAGCAGTAGTGGCGGGGCCCTCTCCAATGAGCAGTTCTTC
CDR3aa: CASSSGGALSNEQFF
d_gene: NA
j_gene: TRBJ2-1
abundance: NA
v_gene: TRBV6-5

CDR3nt: TGTGCCAGCAGTGCTGGGCCGGACTATGGCTACACCTTC
CDR3aa: CASSAGPDYGYTF
d_gene: NA
j_gene: TRBJ1-2
abundance: NA
v_gene: TRBV6-1

CDR3nt: TGTGCCAGCAGTTTACGGCAGATCGCGAACACCGGGGAGCTGTTTTTT
CDR3aa: CASSLRQIANTGELFF
d_gene: NA
j_gene: TRBJ2-2
abundance: NA
v_gene: TRBV27

CDR3nt: TGTGCCTGGAGTGTACGATTGACTAGCGGAAGCACAGATACGCAGTATTTT
CDR3aa: CAWSVRLTSGSTDTQYF
d_gene: TRBD2
j_gene: TRBJ2-3
abundance: NA
v_gene: TRBV30

CDR3nt: TGTGCCAGCAGTTCGACACTACTACCGGGAGACTCCCGCCCAAGTGTCTTC
CDR3aa: CASSSTLLPGDSRPSVF
d_gene: NA
j_gene: TRBJ2-1
abundance: NA
v_gene: TRBV2

CDR3nt: TGCGCCAGCAGCGCCCGGACAGGTCTCTACAATGAGCAGTTCTTC
CDR3aa: CASSARTGLYNEQFF
d_gene: TRBD1
j_gene: TRBJ2-1
abundance: NA
v_gene: TRBV5-1

CDR3nt: TGTGCCTGGAACTGGGCAGATACGCAGTATTTT
CDR3aa: CAWNWADTQYF
d_gene: NA
j_gene: TRBJ2-3
abundance: NA
v_gene: TRBV30

CDR3nt: TGTGCCAGCAGCCCTACTAGAAACACCGGGGAGCTGTTTTTT
CDR3aa: CASSPTRNTGELFF
d_gene: NA
j_gene: TRBJ2-2
abundance: NA
v_gene: TRBV7-2

CDR3nt: TGCGCCAGCAGCTTCATCCAGGGAAATGAGCAGTTCTTC
CDR3aa: CASSFIQGNEQFF
d_gene: NA
j_gene: TRBJ2-1
abundance: NA
v_gene: TRBV5-1

CDR3nt: TGTGCCAGCACGGGGGACGGAACTAGCGGGAGGAGGCTTGAGACCCAGTACTTC
CDR3aa: CASTGDGTSGRRLETQYF
d_gene: TRBD2
j_gene: TRBJ2-5
abundance: NA
v_gene: TRBV28

CDR3nt: TGCGCCAGCAGCTTGCGGCAGGGGGTTTCCTACAATGAGCAGTTCTTC
CDR3aa: CASSLRQGVSYNEQFF
d_gene: TRBD1
j_gene: TRBJ2-1
abundance: NA
v_gene: TRBV5-1

CDR3nt: TGTGCCAGCAGCTTAACAGGGGGACAAGAGACCCAGTACTTC
CDR3aa: CASSLTGGQETQYF
d_gene: NA
j_gene: TRBJ2-5
abundance: once
v_gene: TRBV7-3

CDR3nt: TGCGCCAGCAGCCCGCCCCCTACTAGCGCTGGAAATACGCAGTATTTT
CDR3aa: CASSPPPTSAGNTQYF
d_gene: TRBD2
j_gene: TRBJ2-3
abundance: NA
v_gene: TRBV4-1

CDR3nt: TGTGCCACCTCTTCCGGGGCGTGGTTGGGGCCTGAAGGCTACACCTTC
CDR3aa: CATSSGAWLGPEGYTF
d_gene: NA
j_gene: TRBJ1-2
abundance: NA
v_gene: TRBV28

CDR3nt: TGTGCCAGCAGTGAATTTCCCTTCCAAGAGACCCAGTACTTC
CDR3aa: CASSEFPFQETQYF
d_gene: NA
j_gene: TRBJ2-5
abundance: NA
v_gene: TRBV2

CDR3nt: TGTGCCAGCAGAAACATGGGGGATTATAGCAATCAGCCCCAGCATTTT
CDR3aa: CASRNMGDYSNQPQHF
d_gene: NA
j_gene: TRBJ1-5
abundance: NA
v_gene: TRBV27

CDR3nt: TGCGCCAGCAGCTTGGACCCCAGCGGGCTCACAGATACGCAGTATTTT
CDR3aa: CASSLDPSGLTDTQYF
d_gene: NA
j_gene: TRBJ2-3
abundance: NA
v_gene: TRBV5-1

CDR3nt: TGTGCCGGGCAGTGGGAGCGGCAAGGCGGGGAGACCCAGTACTTC
CDR3aa: CAGQWERQGGETQYF
d_gene: NA
j_gene: TRBJ2-5
abundance: NA
v_gene: TRBV2

CDR3nt: TGTGCCATCGGCCCGGGTCGCAATCAGCCCCAGCATTTT
CDR3aa: CAIGPGRNQPQHF
d_gene: NA
j_gene: TRBJ1-5
abundance: NA
v_gene: TRBV10-3

CDR3nt: TGTGCCAGCAGCCGATCGTTGAACACTGAAGCTTTCTTT
CDR3aa: CASSRSLNTEAFF
d_gene: NA
j_gene: TRBJ1-1
abundance: NA
v_gene: TRBV7-8

CDR3nt: TGCGCCAGCAGCTTGGCCCGAGGTTACACTGAAGCTTTCTTT
CDR3aa: CASSLARGYTEAFF
d_gene: NA
j_gene: TRBJ1-1
abundance: NA
v_gene: TRBV5-1

CDR3nt: TGTGCCAGCAGCCCGGGACAGGACTATGGCTACACCTTC
CDR3aa: CASSPGQDYGYTF
d_gene: TRBD1
j_gene: TRBJ1-2
abundance: NA
v_gene: TRBV7-6

CDR3nt: TGTGCCAGCAGTTTTTATTTCGATCTAGCCAAAAACATTCAGTACTTC
CDR3aa: CASSFYFDLAKNIQYF
d_gene: NA
j_gene: TRBJ2-4
abundance: NA
v_gene: TRBV6-6

CDR3nt: TGTGCCAGCTCCCCGGACAGGGGGGATCAGCCCCAGCATTTT
CDR3aa: CASSPDRGDQPQHF
d_gene: TRBD1
j_gene: TRBJ1-5
abundance: NA
v_gene: TRBV18

CDR3nt: TGTGCCAGCAGTTTCCTTCTACAGGGAGAAGAGACCCAGTACTTC
CDR3aa: CASSFLLQGEETQYF
d_gene: NA
j_gene: TRBJ2-5
abundance: NA
v_gene: TRBV28

CDR3nt: TGCGCCAGCAGCCAAGGTTGGCCAGGGACTAGCGGGAGAGCAGGTAGCGAGCAGTACTTC
CDR3aa: CASSQGWPGTSGRAGSEQYF
d_gene: TRBD2
j_gene: TRBJ2-7
abundance: NA
v_gene: TRBV5-1

CDR3nt: TGCAGCGTTGTGACGATTGCTAGCACAGATACGCAGTATTTT
CDR3aa: CSVVTIASTDTQYF
d_gene: NA
j_gene: TRBJ2-3
abundance: NA
v_gene: TRBV29-1

CDR3nt: TGTGCCAGTAAATCGGGGCCCATGAACACTGAAGCTTTCTTT
CDR3aa: CASKSGPMNTEAFF
d_gene: NA
j_gene: TRBJ1-1
abundance: NA
v_gene: TRBV19

CDR3nt: TGTGCCAGCAGCCCCGACGGGTACGACGTCCTGACTTTC
CDR3aa: CASSPDGYDVLTF
d_gene: NA
j_gene: TRBJ2-6
abundance: NA
v_gene: TRBV7-2

CDR3nt: TGTGCCAGCAGCCCCGTACTGATCAATCAGCCCCAGCATTTT
CDR3aa: CASSPVLINQPQHF
d_gene: NA
j_gene: TRBJ1-5
abundance: NA
v_gene: TRBV6-5

CDR3nt: TGTGCCAGTAGTATCCGGGACTTCTATGGCTACACCTTC
CDR3aa: CASSIRDFYGYTF
d_gene: NA
j_gene: TRBJ1-2
abundance: NA
v_gene: TRBV19

CDR3nt: TGTGCCAGCAGCTTAATTAGCGGGAGGGCCCCAGATACGCAGTATTTT
CDR3aa: CASSLISGRAPDTQYF
d_gene: TRBD2
j_gene: TRBJ2-3
abundance: NA
v_gene: TRBV7-3

CDR3nt: TGTGCCAGCAGCCCCGGACAGGGGTGGACTGAAGCTTTCTTT
CDR3aa: CASSPGQGWTEAFF
d_gene: TRBD1
j_gene: TRBJ1-1
abundance: NA
v_gene: TRBV7-3

CDR3nt: TGCGCCAGCAGTGACAGGGGGGATGGCTACACCTTC
CDR3aa: CASSDRGDGYTF
d_gene: TRBD1
j_gene: TRBJ1-2
abundance: NA
v_gene: TRBV10-2

CDR3nt: TGTGCCAGCAGCGTAGCGGGTTTCAACAATGAGCAGTTCTTC
CDR3aa: CASSVAGFNNEQFF
d_gene: NA
j_gene: TRBJ2-1
abundance: NA
v_gene: TRBV9

CDR3nt: TGTGCCATCAGCATCCGGGACACCGACGGCGGGGAGCTGTTTTTT
CDR3aa: CAISIRDTDGGELFF
d_gene: NA
j_gene: TRBJ2-2
abundance: NA
v_gene: TRBV10-3

CDR3nt: TGCGCCAGCAGCTGGGGACAGGGGGCGTTGTACGAGCAGTACTTC
CDR3aa: CASSWGQGALYEQYF
d_gene: TRBD1
j_gene: TRBJ2-7
abundance: NA
v_gene: TRBV4-1

CDR3nt: TGTGCCAGCAGTTTCCGACCAACTGAAGCTTTCTTT
CDR3aa: CASSFRPTEAFF
d_gene: NA
j_gene: TRBJ1-1
abundance: few
v_gene: TRBV28

CDR3nt: TGTGCCAGCAGCCAAATCCCCCGGGGGGTAGCCTACGAGCAGTACTTC
CDR3aa: CASSQIPRGVAYEQYF
d_gene: TRBD2
j_gene: TRBJ2-7
abundance: NA
v_gene: TRBV14

CDR3nt: TGTGCCAGCAGTGAATGGGACAGGGGGACTAACATTCAGTACTTC
CDR3aa: CASSEWDRGTNIQYF
d_gene: TRBD1
j_gene: TRBJ2-4
abundance: NA
v_gene: TRBV6-1

CDR3nt: TGCGCCAGCAGCTTGGACAGCGGGAGAGCTGTCGGGGAGCTGTTTTTT
CDR3aa: CASSLDSGRAVGELFF
d_gene: TRBD2
j_gene: TRBJ2-2
abundance: NA
v_gene: TRBV5-1

CDR3nt: TGTGCCAGCAGCGGACCGGGACAGGGGGCCAGTCCCTATGGCTACACCTTC
CDR3aa: CASSGPGQGASPYGYTF
d_gene: TRBD1
j_gene: TRBJ1-2
abundance: NA
v_gene: TRBV9

CDR3nt: TGTGCCACCAGCAGTATACAGGGGGGCTTTGGGGCCAACGTCCTGACTTTC
CDR3aa: CATSSIQGGFGANVLTF
d_gene: TRBD1
j_gene: TRBJ2-6
abundance: once
v_gene: TRBV15

CDR3nt: TGTGCCAGCAGCCAAGATAGAGCTAGCCCCCACTACGAGCAGTACTTC
CDR3aa: CASSQDRASPHYEQYF
d_gene: NA
j_gene: TRBJ2-7
abundance: few
v_gene: TRBV4-2